Following are 26 T cell receptor beta chains from one sample sequenced in a study of OX40 agonist ivuxolimab in advanced cancers. Only in-frame clones appear in the TCRdb table, and some are missing; sequencing was by immunoSEQ multiplex PCR. The profile shows 80,000 or so clones, 90% of them singletons. The sample was CD4+ or CD8+ T cells sorted from blood, taken in a trial of the OX40 agonist ivuxolimab. Source of these receptors: an adult with an advanced solid tumor such as melanoma, head and neck, liver or kidney cancer.

The V and J genes are TRBV7-2 and TRBJ2-2; D is possibly TRBD2 (6 bases). This CDR3 region has 12 residues. Trimming shortened V by 3 bases and J by 8 bases, and 7 bases separated the two germline ends. Germline assignment: CDR1 SGHTA and CDR2 FQGNSA. CDR3 DNA: TGTGCCAGCAGCTTCCGGGAGGGGGAGCTGTTTTTT. Translation: CASSFREGELFF.

The V and J genes are TRBV11-2 and TRBJ1-2; D is uncertain. CDR3 size: 12 residues. Germline CDR1 and CDR2: SGHAT and FQNNGV. V lost 2 bases to trimming and J lost 2 bases, with 3 bases between them. This chain's CDR3 is CASSLWNYGYTF. The CDR3 DNA follows: TGTGCCAGCAGCTTATGGAACTATGGCTACACCTTC.

CDR3 DNA sequence: TGTGCCAGCAGCCGCCGGGACAGACTCCACAATGAGCAGTTCTTC. Translating it yields CASSRRDRLHNEQFF. The chain employs TRBV28 and TRBJ2-1; 7 bases are shared with TRBD1. V shed 6 bases, J shed 5 bases, and the junction held 10 bases outside the gene matches. This CDR3 is built from 15 residues. Germline lookup yields CDR1 MDHEN and CDR2 SYDVKM.

V and J are TRBV30 and TRBJ2-1; 11 nucleotides align to TRBD2. V lost 4 bases and J lost 7; bases outside the gene matches: 6. Germline CDR1 is GTSNPN and CDR2 is SVGIG (reference sequence). The CDR3 totals 14 residues. The DNA of the CDR3 is TGTGCCTGGATGAGGTTAGCGGGGGGGAATGAGCAGTTCTTC. Residues: CAWMRLAGGNEQFF. Full variable domain (remainder filled in from reference TRBV30 and TRBJ2-1): SQTIHQWPATLVQPVGSPLSLECTVEGTSNPNLYWYRQAAGRGLQLLFYSVGIGQISSEVPQNLSASRPQDRQFILSSKKLLLSDSGFYLCAWMRLAGGNEQFFGPGTRLTVL.

This clone was detected a few times. The chain uses TRBV5-1 and TRBJ1-1; tentative D call: TRBD1 (6 bases). Germline CDR1 reads SGHRS; CDR2 reads YFSETQ. This CDR3 has 12 residues. Trimming shortened V by 3 bases and J by 11 bases, and 14 bases separated the two germline ends. Here the CDR3 DNA reads TGCGCCAGCAGCTGGGGACAAGGAGAGGCTTTCTTT. It encodes CASSWGQGEAFF.

This chain uses TRBV28 with TRBJ2-6; no firm D call. The CDR3 sequence is 15 residues long. The V gene's germline CDR1 is MDHEN and CDR2 SYDVKM. V lost 1 base and J 2 bases, leaving 6 bases between the germline ends. The CDR3 DNA reads as TGTGCCAGCAGTTTATCCTCCCCTGGGGCCAACGTCCTGACTTTC. This gives the protein CASSLSSPGANVLTF.

The chain has TRBV7-2 and TRBJ2-5, with D perhaps matching TRBD2 (6 bases). There are 16 residues in the CDR3. Trimming stripped 1 base from V and 4 bases from J, with 16 bases between. Germline V CDR1 and CDR2: SGHTA, FQGNSA. The CDR3 loop reads CASSLGAAGWRETQYF. CDR3 DNA: TGTGCCAGCAGCTTAGGGGCGGCGGGATGGAGAGAGACCCAGTACTTC.

The chain links TRBV11-2 to TRBJ2-7, with 7 bases matching TRBD1. The CDR3 covers 14 residues. Trimming at V came to 4 bases and at J to 5 bases, leaving 8 bases not matched to a gene. Germline loops: CDR1 SGHAT, CDR2 FQNNGV. Here the CDR3 DNA reads TGTGCCAGCAGCTCGACGGACAGGCTCAACGAGCAGTACTTC. Translated: CASSSTDRLNEQYF.

The chain carries TRBV5-4 and TRBJ1-2; 8 bases match TRBD1. In germline, CDR1 is SGHNT, CDR2 YYREEE (reference sequence). This CDR3 is built from 13 residues. V was pared by 4 bases and J by 4 bases, with 3 bases of the junction left unmatched. The CDR3 is CASSPDRAYGYTF. CDR3 bases: TGTGCCAGCAGCCCGGACAGGGCCTATGGCTACACCTTC. Using reference TRBV5-4 and TRBJ1-2 for the parts outside the CDR3, the full variable domain is ETGVTQSPTHLIKTRGQQVTLRCSSQSGHNTVSWYQQALGQGPQFIFQYYREEENGRGNFPPRFSGLQFPNYSSELNVNALELDDSALYLCASSPDRAYGYTFGSGTRLTVV.

The chain combines TRBV10-3 with TRBJ2-1; D is ambiguous. The CDR3 runs to 13 residues. Germline V gene sequence: CDR1 ENHRY, CDR2 SYGVKD. V was cut by 4 bases and J by 1 base, with 5 bases left in between. CDR3: CAISGGSYNEQFF. The CDR3 DNA follows: TGTGCCATCAGTGGGGGTTCCTACAATGAGCAGTTCTTC.

V is TRBV11-3 and J is TRBJ2-3, with D uncertain. Trimming removed 5 bases at V and 0 bases at J, with 12 bases between. The germline CDR1 and CDR2 sequences are SGHNT and YENEEA. The CDR3 is 15 residues long. The CDR3 DNA is TGTGCCAGCAGCCATAGGAGTACTAGCACAGATACGCAGTATTTT. Encoded protein: CASSHRSTSTDTQYF.

V usage is TRBV15 and J usage is TRBJ1-3, with D uncertain. In germline, CDR1 is LNHNV, CDR2 YYDKDF (reference sequence). This CDR3 is 14 amino acids long. Trimming left V 0 bases short and J 2 bases short, with 5 bases between. This CDR3 reads CATSRDSPGNTIYF. CDR3 bases: TGTGCCACCAGCAGAGACTCCCCTGGAAACACCATATATTTT.

This rearrangement joins TRBV9 to TRBJ2-3, with a weak D call TRBD2 (6 bases). The V end was cut by 4 bases, the J end by 11 bases, with 20 bases between. The germline CDR1 and CDR2 sequences are SGDLS and YYNGEE. The CDR3 totals 14 residues. CDR3: CASSFRSGLGGQYF. For the CDR3, the DNA is TGTGCCAGCAGCTTCCGGTCTGGATTGGGGGGGCAGTATTTT.

This chain connects TRBV5-1 to TRBJ2-2; D possibly corresponds to TRBD2 (5 bases). The length of the CDR3 is 16 residues. The germline V gene has CDR1 SGHRS and CDR2 YFSETQ. V was pared by 3 bases and J by 3 bases, with 15 bases between. The CDR3 DNA sequence: TGCGCCAGCAGCTCGTGGACTCGGGTGGACACCGGGGAGCTGTTTTTT. Translated: CASSSWTRVDTGELFF.

The chain is built from TRBV5-1 and TRBJ2-5; unclear D gene. Trimming cost V 4 bases and J 4 bases, with 8 bases left between them. Germline CDR1 SGHRS, CDR2 YFSETQ. The CDR3 has 12 amino acids. CDR3 residues: CASSDNPETQYF. The CDR3 nucleotides are TGCGCCAGCAGCGATAACCCAGAGACCCAGTACTTC.

The rearrangement links TRBV18 to TRBJ2-2; TRBD2 agrees at 9 bases. Germline assignment: CDR1 KGHSH and CDR2 LQKENI. V shed 7 bases and J 4 bases; nucleotides not matched to a gene: 7. CDR3 length equals 15 residues. CDR3 nucleotides: TGTGCCAGCTATCCGGGACTAGCAGCCACCGGGGAGCTGTTTTTT. This sequence encodes CASYPGLAATGELFF.

This clone was recorded once. This chain connects TRBV19 to TRBJ2-7; a weak D match, TRBD2 (5 bases). This CDR3 is built from 14 residues. Germline assignment: CDR1 LNHDA and CDR2 SQIVND (reference sequence). Trimming removed 4 bases from V and 3 bases from J, with 13 bases in between. The CDR3 DNA sequence: TGTGCCAGTAGTACCCTAGGCGGACTCTACGAGCAGTACTTC. Its translation: CASSTLGGLYEQYF.

The rearrangement joins TRBV2 to TRBJ1-5; 8 bases are shared with TRBD1. The CDR3 extends over 15 amino acids. Per the germline V gene, CDR1 is SNHLY and CDR2 is FYNNEI. V lost 8 bases, J lost 1 base, and 7 bases stayed unmatched. CDR3 protein: CASRQGIESNQPQHF. CDR3 DNA sequence: TGTGCCAGCCGACAGGGGATAGAGAGCAATCAGCCCCAGCATTTT.

V gene TRBV12-5 combines with J gene TRBJ2-5; D gene ambiguous. The germline gives CDR1 LGHNT, CDR2 FRNRAP. The CDR3 is 14 residues long. V was cut by 2 bases and J by 5 bases, with 12 bases left in between. The CDR3 loop is CASGLPSGWETQYF. Here the CDR3 DNA reads TGTGCTAGTGGTTTGCCTAGTGGGTGGGAGACCCAGTACTTC.

J is TRBJ2-5 and V is TRBV19, with TRBD1 matching over 7 bases. The J segment lost 5 bases and the V segment lost 6 bases, leaving 6 bases of the junction unmatched. Germline CDR1 and CDR2: LNHDA and SQIVND (reference sequence). The CDR3 spans 13 residues. The CDR3: CASRTDRDETQYF. The CDR3 DNA sequence: TGTGCCAGTAGGACCGACAGGGATGAGACCCAGTACTTC.

This clone was counted between two and nine times. The chain joins TRBV11-3 to TRBJ1-3; D unresolved. The CDR3 covers 14 residues. Germline V gives CDR1 SGHNT, CDR2 YENEEA. Trimming shortened V by 5 bases and J by 4 bases, and 12 bases separated the two germline ends. CDR3 sequence (DNA): TGTGCCAGCAGCCCACAGCCGAGCGGAAACACCATATATTTT. As protein: CASSPQPSGNTIYF. Full variable domain (remainder filled in from reference TRBV11-3 and TRBJ1-3): EAGVVQSPRYKIIEKKQPVAFWCNPISGHNTLYWYLQNLGQGPELLIRYENEEAVDDSQLPKDRFSAERLKGVDSTLKIQPAELGDSAVYLCASSPQPSGNTIYFGEGSWLTVV.

The rearrangement links TRBV19 to TRBJ2-3; 7 bases align to TRBD1. CDR1 is LNHDA, CDR2 SQIVND, per germline (reference sequence). V shed 6 bases and J 1 base; nucleotides not matched to a gene: 7. The CDR3 has 15 amino acids. The CDR3, as DNA: TGTGCCAGTAGCCGCGACAGGGTCCGCACAGATACGCAGTATTTT. This gives the protein CASSRDRVRTDTQYF.

This chain connects TRBV15 to TRBJ1-4; no definite D call. Germline V lookup: CDR1 LNHNV, CDR2 YYDKDF (reference sequence). The CDR3 has 15 amino acids. Trimming took off 0 bases at V and 10 bases at J, with 15 bases between the two ends. Here the CDR3 DNA reads TGTGCCACCAGCAGAGATGTGGCAATTGCAGGAAAACTGTTTTTT. It codes for CATSRDVAIAGKLFF.

The chain employs TRBV2 and TRBJ2-1; TRBD2 aligns across 8 bases. CDR1 SNHLY and CDR2 FYNNEI come from the germline V gene. V was pared by 4 bases and J by 6 bases, with 8 bases of the junction left unmatched. CDR3 length equals 15 residues. The CDR3 DNA sequence: TGTGCCAGCAGTGTTTTGGCGGGGGGTGCCAATGAGCAGTTCTTC. It codes for CASSVLAGGANEQFF.

DNA for the CDR3: TGTGCCAGCAGCCGCAGGGTTAACTATGGCTACACCTTC. Translated: CASSRRVNYGYTF. The genes are TRBV5-4 and TRBJ1-2; maybe TRBD1 (5 bases). The ends were cut back, 4 bases at V and 1 base at J, with 8 bases in the middle. Germline loops: CDR1 SGHNT, CDR2 YYREEE (reference sequence). The CDR3 is 13 residues long.

CDR3 region: CASSVGTENGYTF. In DNA, the CDR3 is TGTGCCAGCAGTGTGGGGACAGAAAATGGCTACACCTTC. The rearrangement links TRBV28 to TRBJ1-2; 7 bases align to TRBD1. The junction had 6 bases not matched to a gene; V was cut back by 5 bases and J by 6 bases. Germline V CDR1 and CDR2: MDHEN, SYDVKM. This CDR3 is built from 13 residues.